These 5 T cell receptor beta chains were all obtained from the same sample, sequenced in a study of blood T cell repertoires in COVID-19. The table came from immunoSEQ multiplex PCR; TCRdb's copy has only in-frame clones and leaves some out. The data hold 50,000 to 70,000 clones, with 86% observed a single time. Sample: peripheral blood. These receptors all come from a man aged 50 to 59 with active COVID-19.

This clone was picked up one time. This chain connects TRBV5-1 to TRBJ1-5; D uncertain. The CDR3 covers 15 residues. The germline CDR1 and CDR2 sequences are SGHRS and YFSETQ. Trimming left V 0 bases short and J 6 bases short, with 13 bases between. CDR3: CASSLGAGPGQPQHF. CDR3 coding DNA: TGCGCCAGCAGCTTGGGGGCCGGCCCAGGTCAGCCCCAGCATTTT.

The rearrangement joins TRBV7-9 to TRBJ2-5; D call uncertain. The CDR3 has 11 residues. Looked up from germline, CDR1 is SEHNR and CDR2 is FQNEAQ (reference sequence). The V gene lost 5 bases and the J gene lost 11 bases, with 12 bases spanning the gap. CDR3 sequence reads: CASSPGAGQYF. CDR3 DNA sequence: TGTGCCAGCAGCCCCGGTGCCGGTCAGTACTTC.

The rearrangement links TRBV7-6 to TRBJ1-6; D not resolved. In germline, CDR1 is SGHVS, CDR2 FNYEAQ. V was trimmed by 5 bases and J by 5 bases, leaving 13 bases between them. This CDR3 is 15 amino acids long. The CDR3 nucleotides are TGTGCCAGCAGCCAGATGTCGGGGAATAATTCACCCCTCCACTTT. It codes for CASSQMSGNNSPLHF.

The V gene is TRBV18, the J gene TRBJ1-1; 7 nucleotides align to TRBD1. In germline, CDR1 is KGHSH, CDR2 LQKENI. Trimming took 2 bases from V and 8 from J; bases not matched to a gene: 2. This CDR3 region has 12 residues. CDR3 region: CASSPDRVEAFF. CDR3 coding DNA: TGTGCCAGCTCACCAGACAGGGTGGAAGCTTTCTTT.

The chain has TRBV21-1 and TRBJ1-1; TRBD1 is taken as the D call from the table, unchecked against the DNA. TRBV21-1 has pseudogene status. The CDR3 is made up of 19 amino acids. CDR3 amino acids: CASSSDPRDRHLPNTEAFF. The CDR3 nucleotides are TGTGCCAGCAGCTCCGATCCCCGGGACAGACATTTACCGAACACTGAAGCTTTCTTT.